What follows are 10 T cell receptor beta chains derived from one specimen sequenced in a study of early T cells in non-severe SARS-CoV-2 infection. A single record per CDR3 protein comes from TCRdb applying MiXCR to the 5' RACE reads. The sample includes approximately 99,000 distinct CDR3 sequences, around an eighth of them seen just once. Material: whole blood. The receptors derive from an adult who was a healthcare worker with PCR-confirmed SARS-CoV-2 infection or an uninfected control (not recorded which).

The chain links TRBV4-2 to TRBJ1-3, with a possible D match to TRBD1 (5 bases). The V gene's germline CDR1 is LGHNA and CDR2 YNFKEQ. V was shortened by 2 bases and J by 0 bases, with 11 bases between the two germline ends. This CDR3 region has 16 residues. CDR3 DNA: TGTGCCAGCAGCCAACCTCGACAGATCTCTGGAAACACCATATATTTT. This sequence encodes CASSQPRQISGNTIYF.

This clonotype was seen ten or more times. The genes are TRBV29-1 and TRBJ1-2; D call uncertain. The CDR3 covers 11 residues. The V and J ends lost 7 bases and 7 bases respectively, with 13 bases between them. Germline loops: CDR1 SQVTM, CDR2 ANQGSEA. DNA for the CDR3: TGCAGCGCCGCGCCAGGTTTTGGCTACACCTTC. This encodes CSAAPGFGYTF.

This clonotype showed up many times. The gene calls are TRBV11-3 and TRBJ1-5, with a tentative D call TRBD1 (5 bases). The CDR3 runs 14 residues. V gave up 2 bases and J gave up 7 bases, with 12 bases separating them. Germline-derived CDR1 and CDR2 are SGHNT and YENEEA. The CDR3 sequence is CASSLRGDAQPQHF. The CDR3 DNA is TGTGCCAGCAGCTTACGGGGGGATGCGCAGCCCCAGCATTTT.

This clonotype was picked up a small number of times. The chain employs TRBV29-1 and TRBJ2-7; 7 bases map to TRBD1. The CDR3 is 13 amino acids. Germline CDR1 is SQVTM and CDR2 is ANQGSEA. Trimming took 3 bases from V and 2 from J; bases not matched to a gene: 4. CDR3 sequence (DNA): TGCAGCGTTGACGGGGACAGCCCCTACGAGCAGTACTTC. Translated, it gives CSVDGDSPYEQYF.

This clonotype was counted ten times or more. V gene TRBV19 combines with J gene TRBJ1-2; D uncertain. Germline lookup yields CDR1 LNHDA and CDR2 SQIVND (reference sequence). This CDR3 has 14 residues. The germline V and J ends were trimmed by 0 bases and 8 bases, with 13 bases remaining between them. CDR3 DNA sequence: TGTGCCAGTAGTATAGATTGGAGAGAGAACGGCTACACCTTC. Amino acid sequence: CASSIDWRENGYTF.

This clonotype showed up just a few times. The V gene is TRBV5-6, the J gene TRBJ1-5, with 7 bases that match TRBD1. The CDR3 contains 15 residues. CDR1 and CDR2 from the germline V gene are SGHDT and YYEEEE. The V segment lost 4 bases and the J segment 3 bases; nucleotides outside the gene matches: 7. The CDR3, as DNA: TGTGCCAGCAGCAACAGGGGCGCGAACAATCAGCCCCAGCATTTT. Translation gives CASSNRGANNQPQHF.

This clonotype was seen at least ten times. The V call is TRBV20-1, the J call TRBJ1-6; TRBD1 agrees at 8 bases. V lost 6 bases and J lost 6; bases outside the gene matches: 13. Germline lookup yields CDR1 DFQATT and CDR2 SNEGSKA (reference sequence). CDR3 length equals 16 residues. In DNA, the CDR3 is TGCAGTGCCATCCGTCAGAACAGGGGGTCTAATTCACCCCTCCACTTT. Translating gives CSAIRQNRGSNSPLHF.

The chain carries TRBV20-1 and TRBJ2-5; D unclear. Trimming pared 1 base from V and 5 bases from J, leaving 8 bases between. Germline V gene data show CDR1 as DFQATT and CDR2 as SNEGSKA (reference sequence). CDR3 length equals 12 residues. The CDR3 is CSARVSAETQYF. The CDR3 DNA reads as TGCAGTGCTAGAGTGTCCGCGGAGACCCAGTACTTC.

This clonotype has just a few counts. V and J are TRBV28 and TRBJ1-4; D gene ambiguous. Trimming left V 6 bases short and J 10 bases short, with 9 bases between. This CDR3 is built from 11 residues. CDR1 is MDHEN, CDR2 SYDVKM, per germline. Here the CDR3 reads CASRDSGKLFF. The CDR3 nucleotides read TGTGCCAGCAGAGATAGTGGAAAACTGTTTTTT.

This clonotype has ten or more counts. This chain connects TRBV7-6 to TRBJ2-3; 13 bases map to TRBD2. V lost 8 bases to trimming and J lost 2 bases; unmatched junction nucleotides: 7. Germline V gene sequence: CDR1 SGHVS, CDR2 FNYEAQ. The CDR3 covers 16 residues. In DNA, the CDR3 is TGTGCCAGCGCCAAAGGACTAGCGGGGGACACAGATACGCAGTATTTT. This encodes CASAKGLAGDTDTQYF. The full variable domain, in which reference TRBV7-6 and TRBJ2-3 provide the parts outside the CDR3, is GAGVSQSPRYKVTKRGQDVALRCDPISGHVSLYWYRQALGQGPEFLTYFNYEAQQDKSGLPNDRFSAERPEGSISTLTIQRTEQRDSAMYRCASAKGLAGDTDTQYFGPGTRLTVL.